This TCR beta chain originates from a study of Graves' ophthalmopathy and Graves' hyperthyroidism. Amplification targeted the TCR beta CDR3 regions, with RNA transcripts as the source material. Investigators did first-round RT-PCR with HTBI primers, then second-round multiplex PCR. Each CDR3 protein gets one entry after TCRdb re-called the multiplex PCR reads with MiXCR. The data show over 650,000 distinct CDR3 sequences, over 40% seen once. Ten or more counts support this clonotype. Germline assignment: CDR1 SGHTA and CDR2 FQGNSA. V was cut by 1 base and J by 0 bases, with 9 bases left in between. The CDR3 loop spans 15 amino acids.

What was sequenced was peripheral blood. V gene TRBV7-2 combines with J gene TRBJ1-1; D ambiguous. The sequence was obtained from an adult man with Graves' ophthalmopathy. CDR3 bases: TGTGCCAGCAGCTTAGTAGGGAACATGAACACTGAAGCTTTCTTT. This sequence encodes CASSLVGNMNTEAFF.